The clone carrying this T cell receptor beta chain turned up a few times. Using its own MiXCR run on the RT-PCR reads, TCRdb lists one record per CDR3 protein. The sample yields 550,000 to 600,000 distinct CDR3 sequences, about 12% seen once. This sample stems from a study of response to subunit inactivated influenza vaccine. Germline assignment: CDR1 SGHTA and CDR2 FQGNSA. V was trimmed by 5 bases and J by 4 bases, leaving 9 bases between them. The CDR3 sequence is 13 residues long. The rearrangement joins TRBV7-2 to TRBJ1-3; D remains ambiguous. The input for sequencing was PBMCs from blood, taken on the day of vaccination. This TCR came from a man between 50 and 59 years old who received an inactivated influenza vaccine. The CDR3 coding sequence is TGTGCCAGCAGCCTTTATACAGGAAACACCATATATTTT. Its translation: CASSLYTGNTIYF.